This is a list of T cell receptor beta chains from one sample in a study of blood T cell repertoires in COVID-19. Some clones are missing from TCRdb's copy, which holds only in-frame ones; the method was immunoSEQ multiplex PCR. The data hold around 260,000 clones, with about 89% observed a single time. The sequenced sample was peripheral blood. Receptor source: a man aged 25 to 45 with acute or convalescent COVID-19. Each CDR3 is given with its conserved first and last residue. Each record gives: clone size, V gene, J gene, D gene, CDR3 protein, CDR3 DNA. A D gene is named only where the DNA matches it firmly. Clone size appears in some rows only: once, few, many, or a class for an expanded clone.

.	TRBV7-9	TRBJ1-1	TRBD1	CASSPRQGRVTEAFF	TGTGCCAGCAGCCCAAGACAGGGAAGGGTCACTGAAGCTTTCTTT
.	TRBV28	TRBJ1-2	TRBD1	CAHRGGVAPYGYTF	TGTGCCCACAGGGGGGGCGTAGCTCCCTATGGCTACACCTTC
.	TRBV19	TRBJ2-4	TRBD2	CATRTSGAENIQYF	TGTGCCACCCGGACTAGCGGGGCGGAAAACATTCAGTACTTC
.	TRBV28	TRBJ1-5	TRBD1	CASYPDRGRWGNQPQHF	TGTGCCAGCTATCCGGACAGGGGGCGGTGGGGCAATCAGCCCCAGCATTTT
.	TRBV28	TRBJ1-2	TRBD1	CASSLRRDSYGYTF	TGTGCCAGCAGTTTAAGGCGGGACAGCTATGGCTACACCTTC
.	TRBV5-1	TRBJ2-3	TRBD2	CASRPMGRGGTDTQYF	TGCGCCAGCAGACCGATGGGTCGCGGGGGGACAGATACGCAGTATTTT
few	TRBV7-3	TRBJ2-2	TRBD1	CASSLRTGDTGELFF	TGTGCCAGCAGCTTAAGGACAGGGGACACCGGGGAGCTGTTTTTT
.	TRBV7-6	TRBJ2-1	.	CASSLRPKAGYNEQFF	TGTGCCAGCAGCTTACGCCCCAAAGCGGGTTACAATGAGCAGTTCTTC
.	TRBV27	TRBJ1-5	.	CASSLLNQPQHF	TGTGCCAGCAGTTTACTCAATCAGCCCCAGCATTTT
.	TRBV11-1	TRBJ1-1	TRBD1	CASSPGTVLGAFF	TGTGCCAGCAGCCCCGGGACAGTCCTAGGAGCTTTCTTT
once	TRBV6-6	TRBJ1-3	.	CASTFSRDTGNTIYF	TGTGCCAGCACATTTTCCCGGGACACAGGAAACACCATATATTTT
once	TRBV2	TRBJ2-7	TRBD1	CASIGQGVSYEQYF	TGTGCCAGCATCGGACAGGGGGTTAGCTACGAGCAGTACTTC
.	TRBV28	TRBJ1-1	.	CASSLREGTEAFF	TGTGCCAGCAGTTTACGGGAGGGAACTGAAGCTTTCTTT
.	TRBV27	TRBJ1-1	.	CASSGRALNTEAFF	TGTGCCAGCAGTGGGCGGGCGTTGAACACTGAAGCTTTCTTT
few	TRBV9	TRBJ1-6	.	CASSVGFRGDSPLHF	TGTGCCAGCAGCGTAGGGTTCAGAGGCGATTCACCCCTCCACTTT
.	TRBV5-4	TRBJ1-3	.	CASSSQDSFAGNTIYF	TGTGCCAGCAGCTCCCAGGACAGTTTTGCTGGAAACACCATATATTTT
.	TRBV10-2	TRBJ2-5	TRBD2	CASSVGAGDGETQYF	TGCGCCAGCAGTGTGGGAGCGGGGGACGGAGAGACCCAGTACTTC
few	TRBV5-1	TRBJ2-3	TRBD2	CASSTSGLAGTDTQYF	TGCGCCAGCAGCACATCCGGACTAGCGGGCACAGATACGCAGTATTTT
.	TRBV5-8	TRBJ1-5	TRBD1	CASRNDRDGQPQHF	TGTGCCAGCAGGAACGACAGGGATGGTCAGCCCCAGCATTTT
.	TRBV28	TRBJ1-5	.	CASSFPQRTLYSSNQPQHF	TGTGCCAGCAGTTTCCCTCAAAGGACACTTTATAGTAGCAATCAGCCCCAGCATTTT
once	TRBV27	TRBJ1-5	TRBD1	CASSLGQGNQPQHF	TGTGCCAGCAGTTTAGGACAGGGCAATCAGCCCCAGCATTTT
.	TRBV6-9	TRBJ1-5	TRBD1	CASTSFRGRGAGGQPQHF	TGTGCCAGCACCTCATTTCGGGGGAGGGGTGCAGGGGGCCAGCCCCAGCATTTT
.	TRBV2	TRBJ2-3	TRBD2	CATPGLAGGTDTQYF	TGTGCCACCCCAGGACTAGCGGGGGGCACAGATACGCAGTATTTT
once	TRBV3-1/TRBV3-2	TRBJ1-1	.	CASSQLSGTREAFF	TGTGCCAGCAGCCAATTGTCCGGGACACGTGAAGCTTTCTTT
.	TRBV28	TRBJ2-7	TRBD2	CASSFGVAGGYEQYF	TGTGCCAGCAGTTTTGGGGTAGCGGGGGGATACGAGCAGTACTTC
.	TRBV7-6	TRBJ1-4	TRBD1	CASSHRTGTNEKLFF	TGTGCCAGCAGCCACCGGACAGGGACAAATGAAAAACTGTTTTTT
.	TRBV6-5	TRBJ2-5	TRBD2	CASYITSGGSETQYF	TGTGCCAGTTATATTACTAGCGGGGGTTCAGAGACCCAGTACTTC
.	TRBV7-3	TRBJ2-3	.	CASSLIGTPADTQYF	TGTGCCAGCAGCTTAATTGGGACTCCCGCAGATACGCAGTATTTT
.	TRBV4-1	TRBJ1-4	TRBD1	CASSLGQGLPNEKLFF	TGCGCCAGCAGCCTAGGACAGGGCCTTCCTAATGAAAAACTGTTTTTT
.	TRBV4-2	TRBJ1-6	.	CASSQDMAQSSYNSPLHF	TGTGCCAGCAGCCAAGATATGGCACAGAGCTCCTATAATTCACCCCTCCACTTT
.	TRBV7-2	TRBJ2-1	.	CASTRRGQSYNEQFF	TGTGCCAGCACCCGACGCGGACAGTCCTACAATGAGCAGTTCTTC
.	TRBV23-1	TRBJ2-1	TRBD2	CASSQSGRGGSNEQFF	TGCGCCAGCAGTCAATCCGGGCGGGGGGGCTCCAATGAGCAGTTCTTC
.	TRBV5-1	TRBJ2-3	TRBD2	CASSLGAGGPTDTQYF	TGCGCCAGCAGCTTGGGGGCGGGAGGGCCTACAGATACGCAGTATTTT
few	TRBV18	TRBJ1-1	.	CASSPSEANTEAFF	TGTGCCAGCTCACCATCGGAGGCTAACACTGAAGCTTTCTTT
.	TRBV9	TRBJ1-1	.	CASSVGGNEAFF	TGTGCCAGCAGCGTAGGCGGGAATGAAGCTTTCTTT
.	TRBV28	TRBJ2-4	TRBD1	CASSSMGQGLAKNIQYF	TGTGCCAGCAGCTCTATGGGACAGGGGTTAGCCAAAAACATTCAGTACTTC
.	TRBV5-4	TRBJ1-1	.	CASSRDFNTEAFF	TGTGCCAGCAGCCGGGACTTCAACACTGAAGCTTTCTTT
.	TRBV5-1	TRBJ1-3	TRBD1	CASSRDSWRDSGNTIYF	TGCGCCAGCAGCCGGGACAGTTGGCGCGACTCTGGAAACACCATATATTTT